This T cell receptor (beta chain) originates from a study of blood T cell repertoires in COVID-19. Study-level background: From T cells, B-cell-depleted T cells, or PBMCs came the material, which was cDNA or gDNA.

This clone was observed at least ten times. There are 12 residues in the CDR3. CDR1 and CDR2 (germline): MNHEY, SVGEGT. The V gene lost 5 bases and the J gene lost 4 bases, with 9 bases spanning the gap. Only in-frame clones appear in the TCRdb table, and some are missing; sequencing was by immunoSEQ multiplex PCR. The profile shows about 290,000 clones, 89% of them singletons. The receptor comes from a woman between 40 and 55 years old who had recovered from COVID-19. The chain employs TRBV6-2 or TRBV6-3 and TRBJ2-7; possibly TRBD2 for D (6 bases). The sample taken for sequencing was peripheral blood. CDR3 residues: CASSQAGYEQYF. The CDR3 DNA is TGTGCCAGCAGTCAGGCGGGATACGAGCAGTACTTC.